Included here is one TCR beta chain sequence, with context. Study processing details: Amplification of reference gene primers was used by the study to estimate nucleated cell counts. Generated by immunoSEQ multiplex PCR, the TCRdb table keeps only in-frame clones and is missing some. V, J and clone size were drawn from that table, and D and trimming were deduced from the DNA. This sample has about 150,000 clones, with 80% to 90% found just once. This specimen comes from a study of blood T cell repertoires in COVID-19. Background on the study: Material from acute and convalescent COVID-19 was sourced from the United States, Italy and Spain. Sources were T cells, B-cell-depleted T cells, or PBMCs; the material itself was cDNA or gDNA.

V lost 4 bases, J lost 0 bases, and 14 bases stayed unmatched. The V gene's germline CDR1 is SGHNT and CDR2 YYREEE (reference sequence). This CDR3 region has 19 residues. Seattle researchers signed up patients amid active infection and tracked them longitudinally. The origin of this receptor is a woman aged 55-70 years with COVID-19, enrolled during active disease. The V call is TRBV5-4, the J call TRBJ2-3, with 10 bases lining up with TRBD2. The specimen sequenced was peripheral blood. CDR3 coding DNA: TGTGCCAGCAGCCCCCGAGGGCTAGCGGGGGCCGAAAGCACAGATACGCAGTATTTT. This encodes CASSPRGLAGAESTDTQYF.